The 4 T cell receptor beta chains below all came from one sample that was sequenced in a study of T cells after yellow fever vaccination (dated by TCRdb to about 2019). Receptors were amplified or captured by 5' RACE. TCRdb names Illumina HiSeq 2500 as the instrument used. The public reads were reanalyzed by TCRdb: fastp trimming at Q25, MiXCR alignment, in-frame beta chains only. Identical CDR3 proteins give one entry, which carries the most common genes and DNA. This sample lists 200,000 or so distinct CDR3 sequences; around 6.7% were detected once. 0.85% to 1.2% of the sample comes from the top ten. The treatment or condition label corresponds to: live attenuated yellow fever vaccine strain. The sample here was CD4+ T cells sorted from PBMCs, taken on the day of the yellow fever booster vaccination. Receptors originate from a man aged 25 to 45 who received the YFV17D yellow fever vaccine.

This chain uses TRBV20-1 with TRBJ2-7; D gene unclear. This CDR3 region has 12 residues. The germline V gene encodes CDR1 DFQATT and CDR2 SNEGSKA (reference sequence). V was trimmed by 6 bases and J by 0 bases, leaving 9 bases between them. Here the CDR3 DNA reads TGCAGTGCGTCGACCGACTCCTACGAGCAGTACTTC. Its protein is CSASTDSYEQYF.

This clonotype was seen more than once but under ten times. The chain carries TRBV3-1 and TRBJ1-2; 7 nucleotides align to TRBD1. The V and J ends lost 3 bases and 8 bases, in that order; junction bases with no gene match: 6. This CDR3 has 13 amino acids. Germline V gene data show CDR1 as LGHDT and CDR2 as YNNKEL (reference sequence). The CDR3: CASSQPGTDGYTF. As DNA, the CDR3 is TGTGCCAGCAGCCAGCCCGGGACAGACGGCTACACCTTC.

This clonotype was seen a handful of times. This chain uses TRBV3-1 with TRBJ2-5; 9 nucleotides match TRBD2. This CDR3 has 16 residues. The germline V gene encodes CDR1 LGHDT and CDR2 YNNKEL (reference sequence). The junction had 9 bases not matched to a gene; V was cut back by 2 bases and J by 5 bases. CDR3 protein: CASSQSGTSFRETQYF. CDR3 in DNA: TGTGCCAGCAGCCAATCCGGGACTAGCTTCAGGGAGACCCAGTACTTC.

This clonotype has only a few counts. This chain joins TRBV5-1 and TRBJ2-1, with 9 bases aligning to TRBD2. After removal of 3 bases from V and 3 bases from J, the junction contained 4 bases not matched to a gene. The CDR3 contains 15 residues. Per the germline V gene, CDR1 is SGHRS and CDR2 is YFSETQ. The CDR3 spells CASSSGLAIYNEQFF. As DNA, the CDR3 is TGCGCCAGCAGCTCCGGACTAGCGATCTACAATGAGCAGTTCTTC.